This entry features one T cell receptor beta chain sequence. This CDR3 contains 13 residues. The germline CDR1 and CDR2 sequences are MGHDK and SYGVNS. J gave up 2 bases and V 5 bases, and 2 bases lay outside the gene matches. This entry belongs to a study of beta chain features in type 1 diabetes. Isolated RNA was reverse transcribed in full, so expressed TCRB transcripts were sequenced. Produced via immunoSEQ multiplex PCR; TCRdb's table is partial and in-frame only. The table has under 300,000 clones, 27% seen once. The clonotype was recovered from a man between 25 and 39 years old in good health. The J gene is TRBJ2-7, the V gene TRBV25-1; TRBD1 matches 8 bases. The sequencing sample was made of central memory CD4+ T cells from blood. The CDR3 nucleotides are TGTGCCAGCAGTACGGACAGGGCCTACGAGCAGTACTTC. Translated, it gives CASSTDRAYEQYF.